A selection of T cell receptor beta chains follows, all from one sample in a study of shared clonotypes between healthy human individuals. Using immunoSEQ multiplex PCR, the repertoire was profiled, and TCRdb retains in-frame clones only, with some absent. The sample lists 1.4 million or so clones, approximately 98.5% occurring once. The sequencing input was naive CD4+ T cells sorted from blood. The receptors here all came from a man younger than 45 in good health. Both conserved end residues are trimmed from each CDR3. Each record gives: J gene, V gene, CDR3 protein.

>TRBJ2-5|TRBV9
ASNRGATQETQY
>TRBJ2-3|TRBV4-1
ASSQGYASGVITDTQY
>TRBJ2-1|TRBV4-3
ASSQQRWNEQF
>TRBJ1-4|TRBV13
ASSLSGPDPRKLF
>TRBJ2-1|TRBV9
ASSVGVGQREGAYNEQF
>TRBJ2-1|TRBV27
ASSLPPYFEQF
>TRBJ2-5|TRBV5-1
ASSSQRSEGETQY
>TRBJ2-1|TRBV5-4
ASSRGAGNSYNEQF
>TRBJ2-1|TRBV9
ASSVGWVYNEQF
>TRBJ2-1|TRBV19
ASSIDRTSGSENEQF
>TRBJ2-1|TRBV5-6
ASSPLAVSSYNEQF
>TRBJ1-5|TRBV9
ASSVGDISNQPQH
>TRBJ2-7|TRBV14
ASSQFRFYEQY
>TRBJ1-5|TRBV7-9
ASSLIHKGGPNQPQH
>TRBJ1-5|TRBV5-1
ASSLVGGENQPQH
>TRBJ2-5|TRBV14
ASSQTSVTGLTREETQY
>TRBJ2-1|TRBV6-5
ASRPGITGNEQF
>TRBJ1-5|TRBV7-8
ASSFDANQPQH
>TRBJ2-2|TRBV5-1
ASSQSSTGVSTGELF
>TRBJ1-2|TRBV6-1
ASLTTAINYGYT
>TRBJ1-2|TRBV29-1
SVPRVMGGYGYT
>TRBJ2-7|TRBV15
ATSKDPGYGYEQY
>TRBJ2-7|TRBV5-1
ASSLVMAGHLPSTYEQY
>TRBJ2-4|TRBV5-5
ASSFHGGALAKNIQY
>TRBJ2-1|TRBV9
ASSRRGEKHNEQF
>TRBJ1-5|TRBV6-6
ASSYGGFGGNQPQH
>TRBJ2-6|TRBV2
ASSRGSGANVLT
>TRBJ2-1|TRBV10-1
ASRRVSSYNEQF
>TRBJ1-4|TRBV28
AVSGPLNEKLF
>TRBJ2-7|TRBV14
ASSQVARGFSSYEQY
>TRBJ2-7|TRBV7-2
ASSLATQGAFYEQY
>TRBJ2-1|TRBV7-9
ASSLGGLAGVHNEQF
>TRBJ1-1|TRBV25-1
ASSEAGTGGAKNTEAF
>TRBJ2-6|TRBV7-2
ASSLVSGANVLT
>TRBJ1-1|TRBV6-5
ASSYHSLGTATTAF
>TRBJ2-1|TRBV18
ASSPPTSFQHEQF
>TRBJ1-5|TRBV28
ASSFFKGYQPQH
>TRBJ1-1|TRBV11-2
ASSLLIRDREAF
>TRBJ2-3|TRBV10-3
AISVHRDRTGGSTDTQY
>TRBJ2-7|TRBV2
ASIAPSSYEQY
>TRBJ2-2|TRBV29-1
SVASGLDTGELF
>TRBJ2-7|TRBV7-6
ASSLGLREGRGEQY
>TRBJ2-7|TRBV5-1
ASSLITSGSYEQY
>TRBJ1-1|TRBV28
ASRQPQVTEAF
>TRBJ2-3|TRBV1
TSSQGRAGDTQY
>TRBJ2-7|TRBV7-8
ASNNPVGREQY
>TRBJ2-1|TRBV7-6
ASSLSGAPSDEQF
>TRBJ2-7|TRBV18
ASSPLPGQGVDEQY
>TRBJ1-1|TRBV28
ASLLNTEAF
>TRBJ2-1|TRBV5-1
ASSLQGAVNYNEQF